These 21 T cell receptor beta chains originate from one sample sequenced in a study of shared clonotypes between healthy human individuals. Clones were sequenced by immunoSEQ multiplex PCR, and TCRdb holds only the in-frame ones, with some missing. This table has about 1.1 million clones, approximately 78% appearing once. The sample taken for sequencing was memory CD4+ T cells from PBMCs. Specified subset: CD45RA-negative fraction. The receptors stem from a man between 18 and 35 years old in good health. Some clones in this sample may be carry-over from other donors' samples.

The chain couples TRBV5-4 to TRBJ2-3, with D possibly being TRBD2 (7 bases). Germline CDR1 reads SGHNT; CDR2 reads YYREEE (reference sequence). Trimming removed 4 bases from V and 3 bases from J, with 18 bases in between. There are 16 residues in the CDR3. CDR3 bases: TGTGCCAGCAGCCAGGGCGGGGGCAGGAGGACAGATACGCAGTATTTT. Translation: CASSQGGGRRTDTQYF.

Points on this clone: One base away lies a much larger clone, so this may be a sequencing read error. CDR3 sequence (DNA): TGTGCCAGCTCCAGGCCAGGGGCAGATCAGCCCCAGCATTTT. Its translation is CASSRPGADQPQHF. The chain couples TRBV28 to TRBJ1-5; D is perhaps TRBD1 (6 bases). V was clipped by 8 bases and J by 5 bases, with 16 bases between them. This CDR3 has 14 amino acids. Germline lookup yields CDR1 MDHEN and CDR2 SYDVKM.

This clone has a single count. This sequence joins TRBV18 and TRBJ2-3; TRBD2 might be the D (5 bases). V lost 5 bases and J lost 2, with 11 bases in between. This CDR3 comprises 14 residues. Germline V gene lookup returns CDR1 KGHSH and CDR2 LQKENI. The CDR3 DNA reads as TGTGCCAGCTCAGGTCAGCGGACCACAGATACGCAGTATTTT. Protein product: CASSGQRTTDTQYF.

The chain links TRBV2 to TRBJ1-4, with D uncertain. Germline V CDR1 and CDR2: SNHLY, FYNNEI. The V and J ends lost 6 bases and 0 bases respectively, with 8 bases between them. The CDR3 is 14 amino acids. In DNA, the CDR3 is TGTGCCAGCAGACCAATAGCAACTAATGAAAAACTGTTTTTT. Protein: CASRPIATNEKLFF.

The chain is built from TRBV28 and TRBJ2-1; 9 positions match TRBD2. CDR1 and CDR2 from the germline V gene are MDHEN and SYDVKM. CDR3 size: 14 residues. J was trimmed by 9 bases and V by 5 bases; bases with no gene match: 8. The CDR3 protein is CASSTLAGHLEQFF. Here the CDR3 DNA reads TGTGCCAGCAGTACCCTAGCGGGACACCTTGAGCAGTTCTTC.

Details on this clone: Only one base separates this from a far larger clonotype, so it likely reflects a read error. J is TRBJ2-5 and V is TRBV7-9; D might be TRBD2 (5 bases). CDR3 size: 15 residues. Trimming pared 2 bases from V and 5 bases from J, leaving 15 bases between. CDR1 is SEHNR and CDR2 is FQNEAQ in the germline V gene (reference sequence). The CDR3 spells CASSLRDRGSETQYF. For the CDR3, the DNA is TGTGCCAGCAGCTTACGAGATCGTGGGAGCGAGACCCAGTACTTC.

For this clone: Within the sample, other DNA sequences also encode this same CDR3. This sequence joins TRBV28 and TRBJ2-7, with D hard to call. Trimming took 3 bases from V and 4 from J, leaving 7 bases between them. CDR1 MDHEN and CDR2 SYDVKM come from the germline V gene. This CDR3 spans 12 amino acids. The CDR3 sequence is CASSLSRYEQYF. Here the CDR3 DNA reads TGTGCCAGCAGTTTGTCGCGTTACGAGCAGTACTTC.

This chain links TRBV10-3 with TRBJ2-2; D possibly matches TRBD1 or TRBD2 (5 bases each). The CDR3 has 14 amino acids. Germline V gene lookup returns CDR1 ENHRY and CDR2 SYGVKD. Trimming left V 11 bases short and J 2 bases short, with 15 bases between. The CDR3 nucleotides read TGTGCCGTCGGGACGGCCTCTAACACCGGGGAGCTGTTTTTT. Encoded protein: CAVGTASNTGELFF.

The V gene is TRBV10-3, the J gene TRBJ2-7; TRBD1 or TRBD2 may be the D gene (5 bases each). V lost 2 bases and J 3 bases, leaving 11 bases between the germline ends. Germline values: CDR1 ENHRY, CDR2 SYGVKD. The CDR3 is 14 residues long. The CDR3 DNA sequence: TGTGCCATCAGTGAGGGGGGAGCCCTCTACGAGCAGTACTTC. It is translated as CAISEGGALYEQYF.

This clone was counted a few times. DNA of the CDR3: TGTGCCAGCAGCTTAGATCCGGTGCGCAATGAGCAGTTCTTC. Residues: CASSLDPVRNEQFF. The rearrangement links TRBV11-3 to TRBJ2-1, with D unresolved. The V end was cut by 0 bases, the J end by 6 bases, with 9 bases between. CDR3 length equals 14 residues. CDR1 and CDR2 from the germline V gene are SGHNT and YENEEA.

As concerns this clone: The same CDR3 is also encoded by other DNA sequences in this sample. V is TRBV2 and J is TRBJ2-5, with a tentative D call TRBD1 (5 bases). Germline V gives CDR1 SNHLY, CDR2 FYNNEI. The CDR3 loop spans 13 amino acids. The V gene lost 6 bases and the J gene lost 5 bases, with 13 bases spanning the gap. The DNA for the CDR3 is TGTGCCAGCAGACCCACAGGTGGGGAGACCCAGTACTTC. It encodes CASRPTGGETQYF.

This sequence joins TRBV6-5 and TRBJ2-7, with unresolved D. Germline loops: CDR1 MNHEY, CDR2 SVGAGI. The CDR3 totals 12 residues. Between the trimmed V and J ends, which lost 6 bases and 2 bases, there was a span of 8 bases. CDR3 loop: CASRDTTYEQYF. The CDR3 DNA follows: TGTGCCAGCAGGGATACCACCTACGAGCAGTACTTC.

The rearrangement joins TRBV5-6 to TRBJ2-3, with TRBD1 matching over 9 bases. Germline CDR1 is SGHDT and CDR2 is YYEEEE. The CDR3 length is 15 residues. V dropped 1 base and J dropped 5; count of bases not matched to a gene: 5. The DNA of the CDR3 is TGTGCCAGCAGCTTGCCGGGACAGGGTGGAGATACGCAGTATTTT. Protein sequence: CASSLPGQGGDTQYF. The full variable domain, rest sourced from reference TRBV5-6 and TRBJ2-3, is DAGVTQSPTHLIKTRGQQVTLRCSPKSGHDTVSWYQQALGQGPQFIFQYYEEEERQRGNFPDRFSGHQFPNYSSELNVNALLLGDSALYLCASSLPGQGGDTQYFGPGTRLTVL.

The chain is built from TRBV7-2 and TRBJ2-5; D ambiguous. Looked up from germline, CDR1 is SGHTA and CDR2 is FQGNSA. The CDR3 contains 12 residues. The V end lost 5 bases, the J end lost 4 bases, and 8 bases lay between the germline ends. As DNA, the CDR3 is TGTGCCAGCAGCCTGAATGGAGAGACCCAGTACTTC. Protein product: CASSLNGETQYF.

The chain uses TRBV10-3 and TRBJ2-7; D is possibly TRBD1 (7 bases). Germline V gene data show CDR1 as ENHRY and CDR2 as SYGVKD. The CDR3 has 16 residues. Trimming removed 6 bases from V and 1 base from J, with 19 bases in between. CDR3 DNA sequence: TGTGCCATCAGCCCGAGCAGGGGGGTGAGGTCCTACGAGCAGTACTTC. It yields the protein CAISPSRGVRSYEQYF.

CDR3 DNA: TGCGCCAGCAGCCAGGGACCGGGACTAGCGCCCACAGATACGCAGTATTTT. This translates into CASSQGPGLAPTDTQYF. The rearrangement links TRBV4-3 to TRBJ2-3; 10 nucleotides line up with TRBD2. J lost 2 bases, V lost 3 bases, and 8 bases had no gene match. This CDR3 contains 17 residues. The V gene's germline CDR1 is LGHNA and CDR2 YSLEER.

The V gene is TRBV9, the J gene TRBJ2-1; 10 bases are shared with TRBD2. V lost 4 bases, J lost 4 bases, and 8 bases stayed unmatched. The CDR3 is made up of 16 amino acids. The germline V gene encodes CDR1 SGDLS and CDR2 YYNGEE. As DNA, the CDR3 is TGTGCCAGCAGCTCACACCGGACTAGCGGATACAATGAGCAGTTCTTC. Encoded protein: CASSSHRTSGYNEQFF.

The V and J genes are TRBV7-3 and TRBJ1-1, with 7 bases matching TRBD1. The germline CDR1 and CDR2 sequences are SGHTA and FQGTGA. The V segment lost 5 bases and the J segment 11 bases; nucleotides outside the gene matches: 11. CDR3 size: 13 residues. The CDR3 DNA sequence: TGTGCCAGCAGCCCCGGGACAGCCCCGGGGGCTTTCTTT. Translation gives CASSPGTAPGAFF. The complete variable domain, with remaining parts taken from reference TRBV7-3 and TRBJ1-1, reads GAGVSQTPSNKVTEKGKYVELRCDPISGHTALYWYRQSLGQGPEFLIYFQGTGAADDSGLPNDRFFAVRPEGSVSTLKIQRTERGDSAVYLCASSPGTAPGAFFGQGTRLTVV.

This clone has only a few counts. CDR3 sequence: CASSESGFQHF. The DNA for the CDR3 is TGTGCCAGCAGTGAATCAGGGTTCCAGCATTTT. The V gene is TRBV2, the J gene TRBJ1-5, with D tentatively TRBD1 (5 bases). V gave up 2 bases and J gave up 12 bases, with 8 bases separating them. Germline-derived CDR1 and CDR2 are SNHLY and FYNNEI. The CDR3 contains 11 residues.

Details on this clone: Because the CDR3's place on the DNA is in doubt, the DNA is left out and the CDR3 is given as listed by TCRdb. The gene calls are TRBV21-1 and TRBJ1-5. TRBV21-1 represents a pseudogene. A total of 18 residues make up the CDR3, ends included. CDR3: CASTYFCGRDYSNQPQHF.

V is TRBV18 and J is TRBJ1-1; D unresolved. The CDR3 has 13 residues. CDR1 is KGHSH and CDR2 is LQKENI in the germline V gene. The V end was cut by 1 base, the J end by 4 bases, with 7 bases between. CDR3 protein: CASSPQVGTEAFF. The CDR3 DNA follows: TGTGCCAGCTCACCACAGGTGGGCACTGAAGCTTTCTTT.